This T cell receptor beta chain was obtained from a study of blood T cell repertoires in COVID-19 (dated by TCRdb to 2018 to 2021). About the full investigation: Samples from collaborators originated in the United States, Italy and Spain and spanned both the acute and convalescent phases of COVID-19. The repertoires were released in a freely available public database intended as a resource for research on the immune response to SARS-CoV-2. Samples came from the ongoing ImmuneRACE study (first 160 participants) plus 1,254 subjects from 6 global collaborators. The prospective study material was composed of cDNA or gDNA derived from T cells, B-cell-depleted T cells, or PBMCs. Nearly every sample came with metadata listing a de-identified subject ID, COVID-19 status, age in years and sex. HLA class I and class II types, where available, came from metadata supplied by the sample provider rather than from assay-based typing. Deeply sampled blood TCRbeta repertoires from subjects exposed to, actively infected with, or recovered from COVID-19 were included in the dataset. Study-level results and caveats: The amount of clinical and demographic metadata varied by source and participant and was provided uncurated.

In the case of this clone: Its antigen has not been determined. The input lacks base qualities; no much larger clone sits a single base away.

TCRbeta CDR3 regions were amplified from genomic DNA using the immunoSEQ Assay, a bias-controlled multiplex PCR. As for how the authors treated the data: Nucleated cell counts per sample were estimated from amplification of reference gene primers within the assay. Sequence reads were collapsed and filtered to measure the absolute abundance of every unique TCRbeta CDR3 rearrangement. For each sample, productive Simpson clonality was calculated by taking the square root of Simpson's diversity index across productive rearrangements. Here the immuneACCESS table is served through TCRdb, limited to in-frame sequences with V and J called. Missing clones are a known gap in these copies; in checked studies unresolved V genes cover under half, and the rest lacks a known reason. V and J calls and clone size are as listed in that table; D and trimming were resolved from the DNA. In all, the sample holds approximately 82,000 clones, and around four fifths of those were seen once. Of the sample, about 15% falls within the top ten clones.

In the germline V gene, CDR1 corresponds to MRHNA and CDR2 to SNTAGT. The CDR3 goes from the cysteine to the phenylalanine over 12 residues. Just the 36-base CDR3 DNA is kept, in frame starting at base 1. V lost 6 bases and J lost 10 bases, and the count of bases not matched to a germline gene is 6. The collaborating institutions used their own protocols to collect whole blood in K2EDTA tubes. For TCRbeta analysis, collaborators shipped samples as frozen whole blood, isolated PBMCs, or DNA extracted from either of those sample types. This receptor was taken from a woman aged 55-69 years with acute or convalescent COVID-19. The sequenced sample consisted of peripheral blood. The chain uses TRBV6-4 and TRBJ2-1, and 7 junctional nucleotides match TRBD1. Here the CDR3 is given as CASSRQGGEQFF. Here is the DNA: TGTGCCAGCAGCCGACAGGGCGGGGAGCAGTTCTTC.